A single sample gave rise to the 12 T cell receptor beta chains below, sequenced in a study of PD-1 blockade in classical Hodgkin lymphoma. Repertoires were generated with immunoSEQ multiplex PCR, while TCRdb's copy carries only in-frame clones and drops some. The sample records roughly 7,600 clones, roughly 80% being singletons. Patients all relapsed after autologous stem cell transplantation, and there was variation in brentuximab vedotin exposure. Out of thawed PBMCs, magnetic negative selection purified CD4+ T cells. Here the sequenced sample was CD4+ T cells from blood, taken at baseline. These receptors were obtained from a human donor with classical Hodgkin lymphoma.

This rearrangement joins TRBV7-9 to TRBJ1-2, with 7 bases fitting TRBD1. J gave up 7 bases and V 0 bases, and 8 bases lay outside the gene matches. Germline V CDR1 and CDR2: SEHNR, FQNEAQ (reference sequence). The CDR3 totals 15 residues. The CDR3 sequence is CASSLAGGAVSGYTF. The CDR3 DNA reads as TGTGCCAGCAGCTTAGCAGGGGGCGCGGTGAGTGGCTACACCTTC.

This clone was recorded a few times. This sequence joins TRBV28 and TRBJ2-7; D is undetermined. Looked up from germline, CDR1 is MDHEN and CDR2 is SYDVKM. The CDR3 is 13 amino acids. Trimming took 2 bases from V and 5 from J, leaving 10 bases between them. CDR3 residues: CASSLHGLDEQYF. In nucleotides, the CDR3 is TGTGCCAGCAGTTTACATGGTTTGGACGAGCAGTACTTC. The full variable domain, in which reference TRBV28 and TRBJ2-7 provide the parts outside the CDR3, is DVKVTQSSRYLVKRTGEKVFLECVQDMDHENMFWYRQDPGLGLRLIYFSYDVKMKEKGDIPEGYSVSREKKERFSLILESASTNQTSMYLCASSLHGLDEQYFGPGTRLTVT.

This chain uses TRBV7-2 with TRBJ1-1, with 8 bases aligning to TRBD1. The germline V gene encodes CDR1 SGHTA and CDR2 FQGNSA. The CDR3 is 15 amino acids. J gave up 4 bases and V 0 bases, and 4 bases lay outside the gene matches. CDR3 amino acids: CASSLAPTGGTEAFF. Written as DNA, the CDR3 is TGTGCCAGCAGCTTAGCCCCTACAGGGGGCACTGAAGCTTTCTTT.

V usage is TRBV10-3 and J usage is TRBJ2-7; D is possibly TRBD2 (6 bases). V lost 6 bases, J lost 0 bases, and 15 bases lay in between. CDR3 size: 15 residues. The germline gives CDR1 ENHRY, CDR2 SYGVKD. The DNA of the CDR3 is TGTGCCATCAGCCGGCCTGGCGGGGACTCCTACGAGCAGTACTTC. Residues: CAISRPGGDSYEQYF.

CDR3 nucleotides: TGTGCCAGCAGTTACATCGGCGGCAACTATGGCTACACCTTC. It yields the protein CASSYIGGNYGYTF. The chain couples TRBV6-5 to TRBJ1-2; D is unresolved. Trimming cost V 2 bases and J 2 bases, with 9 bases left between them. CDR3 length equals 14 residues. Per germline, CDR1 MNHEY and CDR2 SVGAGI.

The table lists this clone with a few counts. V is TRBV6-1 and J is TRBJ2-7; weak D call: TRBD2 (5 bases). V shed 5 bases and J shed 5 bases, with 13 bases lying between them. Germline values: CDR1 MNHNS, CDR2 SASEGT. The CDR3 is made up of 13 amino acids. The CDR3 DNA reads TGTGCCAGCAGTACGGGAAGGGCCCACGAGCAGTACTTC. Encoded protein: CASSTGRAHEQYF.

The chain has TRBV7-2 and TRBJ2-3; perhaps TRBD2 as D (5 bases). Germline lookup yields CDR1 SGHTA and CDR2 FQGNSA. The CDR3 runs to 12 residues. Trimming took off 5 bases at V and 4 bases at J, with 7 bases between the two ends. The CDR3 DNA sequence: TGTGCCAGCAGCCCCGGGGCAGATACGCAGTATTTT. This sequence encodes CASSPGADTQYF.

This clone turned up a few times. V is TRBV5-1 and J is TRBJ2-1, with D perhaps being TRBD1 or TRBD2 (5 bases each). The CDR3 spans 15 residues. Germline V gene data show CDR1 as SGHRS and CDR2 as YFSETQ. Trimming removed 0 bases from V and 4 bases from J, with 11 bases in between. The CDR3 nucleotides are TGCGCCAGCAGCTTGGAAGGTGGGACGTACAATGAGCAGTTCTTC. This gives the protein CASSLEGGTYNEQFF.

V is TRBV4-2 and J is TRBJ1-3; D possibly corresponds to TRBD1 (5 bases). This CDR3 has 16 amino acids. Germline-derived CDR1 and CDR2 are LGHNA and YNFKEQ. Trimming took 0 bases from V and 3 from J, leaving 12 bases between them. CDR3 sequence reads: CASSQEGTVIGNTIYF. The CDR3 DNA follows: TGTGCCAGCAGCCAAGAAGGGACCGTAATTGGAAACACCATATATTTT.

The V call is TRBV7-9, the J call TRBJ1-3; D is ambiguous. The V gene's germline CDR1 is SEHNR and CDR2 FQNEAQ (reference sequence). Deletions cut 2 bases from V and 0 bases from J, with 17 bases between. This CDR3 has 18 residues. Here the CDR3 reads CASSLKSGLSNSGNTIYF. In nucleotides, the CDR3 is TGTGCCAGCAGCTTAAAGTCGGGCCTATCCAACTCTGGAAACACCATATATTTT.

The chain couples TRBV11-2 to TRBJ2-2; D is perhaps TRBD2 (5 bases). Trimming cost V 2 bases and J 5 bases, with 15 bases left between them. This CDR3 comprises 16 residues. Germline lookup yields CDR1 SGHAT and CDR2 FQNNGV. CDR3 in amino acids: CASSLYGGSITGELFF. The CDR3 DNA is TGTGCCAGCAGCTTATATGGCGGGTCTATAACCGGGGAGCTGTTTTTT.

J is TRBJ1-3 and V is TRBV11-2; 8 bases are a match to TRBD1. The length of the CDR3 is 15 residues. V lost 4 bases to trimming and J lost 3 bases; unmatched junction nucleotides: 5. The germline V gene has CDR1 SGHAT and CDR2 FQNNGV. The CDR3 sequence is CASSWEGTGGNTIYF. In nucleotides, the CDR3 is TGTGCCAGCAGCTGGGAGGGGACAGGTGGAAACACCATATATTTT.